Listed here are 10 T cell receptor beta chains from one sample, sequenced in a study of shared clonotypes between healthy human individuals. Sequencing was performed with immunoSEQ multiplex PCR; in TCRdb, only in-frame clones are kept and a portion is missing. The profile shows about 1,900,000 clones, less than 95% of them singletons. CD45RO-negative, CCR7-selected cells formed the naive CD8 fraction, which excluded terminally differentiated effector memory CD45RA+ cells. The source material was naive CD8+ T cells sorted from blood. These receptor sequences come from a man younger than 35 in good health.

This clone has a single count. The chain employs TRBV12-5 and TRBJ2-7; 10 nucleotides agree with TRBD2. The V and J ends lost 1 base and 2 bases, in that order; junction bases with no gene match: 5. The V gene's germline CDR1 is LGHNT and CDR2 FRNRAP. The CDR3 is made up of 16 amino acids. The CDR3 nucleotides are TGTGCTAGTGGTTTGGGTACTAGCGGGGTTGCCTACGAGCAGTACTTC. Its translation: CASGLGTSGVAYEQYF.

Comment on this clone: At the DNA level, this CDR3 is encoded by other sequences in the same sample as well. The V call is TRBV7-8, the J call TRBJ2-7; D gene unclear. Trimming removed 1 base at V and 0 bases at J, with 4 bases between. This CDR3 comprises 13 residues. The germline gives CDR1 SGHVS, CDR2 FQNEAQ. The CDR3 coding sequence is TGTGCCAGCAGCTTAGGTATCTCCTACGAGCAGTACTTC. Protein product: CASSLGISYEQYF.

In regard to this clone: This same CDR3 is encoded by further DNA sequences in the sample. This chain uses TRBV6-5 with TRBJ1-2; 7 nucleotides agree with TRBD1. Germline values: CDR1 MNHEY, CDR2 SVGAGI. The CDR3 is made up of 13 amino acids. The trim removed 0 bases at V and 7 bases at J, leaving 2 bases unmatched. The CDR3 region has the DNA TGTGCCAGCAGTTACTCAGGGGGCAGTGGCTACACCTTC. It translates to CASSYSGGSGYTF.

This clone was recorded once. This chain's CDR3 is CASSVDFGSKAADLPPYEQYF. CDR3 nucleotide sequence: TGTGCCAGCAGCGTAGATTTCGGTTCTAAGGCGGCAGACTTACCTCCCTACGAGCAGTACTTC. The J gene is TRBJ2-7, the V gene TRBV9, with D hard to call. CDR3 length equals 21 residues. Germline V gene sequence: CDR1 SGDLS, CDR2 YYNGEE. Deletions cut 0 bases from V and 2 bases from J, with 30 bases between.

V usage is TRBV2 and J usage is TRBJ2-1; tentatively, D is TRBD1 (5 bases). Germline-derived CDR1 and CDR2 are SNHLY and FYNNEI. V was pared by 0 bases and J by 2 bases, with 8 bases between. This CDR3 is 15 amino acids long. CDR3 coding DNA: TGTGCCAGCAGTGAAGCGCCAGGGCCCTACAATGAGCAGTTCTTC. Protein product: CASSEAPGPYNEQFF.

This CDR3 is CASSSRQNRELFF. DNA for the CDR3: TGTGCCAGCAGCTCTAGACAGAACCGTGAACTGTTTTTT. The chain recombines TRBV7-9 with TRBJ1-4; D possibly corresponds to TRBD1 (5 bases). The CDR3 has 13 amino acids. Trimming took 4 bases from V and 12 from J, leaving 15 bases between them. CDR1 and CDR2 (germline): SEHNR, FQNEAQ (reference sequence).

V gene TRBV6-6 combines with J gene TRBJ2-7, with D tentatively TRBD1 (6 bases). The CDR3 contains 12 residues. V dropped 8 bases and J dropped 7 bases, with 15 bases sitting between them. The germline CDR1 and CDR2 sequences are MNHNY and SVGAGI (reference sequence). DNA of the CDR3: TGTGCCAGCGGGGGCCCAGCGTGGGAGCAGTACTTC. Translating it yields CASGGPAWEQYF.

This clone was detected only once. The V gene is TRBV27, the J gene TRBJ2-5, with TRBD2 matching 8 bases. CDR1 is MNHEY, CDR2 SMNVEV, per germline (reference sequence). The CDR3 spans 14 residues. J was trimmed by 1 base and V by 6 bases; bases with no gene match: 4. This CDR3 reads CASSGGDLQETQYF. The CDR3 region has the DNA TGTGCCAGCAGCGGGGGGGATCTCCAAGAGACCCAGTACTTC.

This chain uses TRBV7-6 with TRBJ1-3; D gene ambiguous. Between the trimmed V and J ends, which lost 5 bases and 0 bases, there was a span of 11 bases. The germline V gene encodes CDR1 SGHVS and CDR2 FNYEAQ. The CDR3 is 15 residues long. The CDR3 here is CASSANGPSGNTIYF. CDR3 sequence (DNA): TGTGCCAGCAGCGCCAACGGTCCCTCTGGAAACACCATATATTTT.

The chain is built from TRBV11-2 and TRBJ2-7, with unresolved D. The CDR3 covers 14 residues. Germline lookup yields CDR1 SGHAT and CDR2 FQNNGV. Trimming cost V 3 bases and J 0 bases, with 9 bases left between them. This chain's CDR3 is CASSFGVSSYEQYF. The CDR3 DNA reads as TGTGCCAGCAGCTTTGGAGTTAGCTCCTACGAGCAGTACTTC.